Below, 23 T cell receptor beta chains from the same sample are listed, as sequenced in a study of shared clonotypes between healthy human individuals. TCRdb's copy holds only in-frame clones and misses some; the assay was immunoSEQ multiplex PCR. The profile covers 2 million to 3 million clones, with 80% to 95% appearing a single time and 0.36% taken by the ten largest. Sequencing was carried out using naive CD4+ T cells from PBMCs. Subset described: CD45RA+ positively selected. These receptors were obtained from a man younger than 35 in good health. Some clones in this sample may be carry-over from other donors' samples.

Of note for this clone: The same CDR3 also results from other DNA sequences found in this sample. This sequence joins TRBV29-1 and TRBJ2-1, with unresolved D. This CDR3 has 10 amino acids. V shed 4 bases and J shed 8 bases, with 6 bases lying between them. Per germline, CDR1 SQVTM and CDR2 ANQGSEA. CDR3 region: CSVVFYEQFF. The CDR3 DNA follows: TGCAGCGTTGTTTTCTATGAGCAGTTCTTC.

The chain carries TRBV11-2 and TRBJ2-1; D unclear. The V gene's germline CDR1 is SGHAT and CDR2 FQNNGV. V was shortened by 1 base and J by 2 bases, with 9 bases between the two germline ends. The CDR3 is made up of 15 amino acids. This CDR3 is CASSLGLYPYNEQFF. In nucleotides, the CDR3 is TGTGCCAGCAGCTTAGGTCTATACCCCTACAATGAGCAGTTCTTC.

This clone appeared a few times. The chain uses TRBV9 and TRBJ1-2, with 7 nucleotides matching TRBD1. From germline, CDR1 is SGDLS and CDR2 YYNGEE. This CDR3 contains 13 residues. V shed 4 bases, J shed 6 bases, and the junction held 6 bases outside the gene matches. The DNA of the CDR3 is TGTGCCAGCAGCCCGGGGGACAGCAATGGCTACACCTTC. This sequence encodes CASSPGDSNGYTF.

The V call is TRBV5-1, the J call TRBJ2-5; D is perhaps TRBD2 (5 bases). The end of the DNA aligns better with TRBJ2-7, so the J call may be wrong. Germline CDR1 is SGHRS and CDR2 is YFSETQ. The CDR3 is 16 residues long. The CDR3 loop reads CASSPFLALEEAEQYF. Here the CDR3 DNA reads TGCGCCAGCAGCCCTTTCCTCGCTCTTGAGGAGGCCGAGCAGTACTTC.

This chain links TRBV21-1 with TRBJ2-1; TRBD2 is the table's D call and was not checked against the DNA. TRBV21-1 is flagged as a pseudogene. CDR3 length: 17 amino acids. The chain's CDR3 is CASSKVCSRRSYNEQFF. DNA for the CDR3: TGTGCCAGCAGCAAAGTTTGCAGCAGGAGGTCCTACAATGAGCAGTTCTTC.

This clone was seen only once. V is TRBV7-3 and J is TRBJ2-6; possibly TRBD2 for D (5 bases). Trimming stripped 5 bases from V and 0 bases from J, with 11 bases between. CDR3 size: 16 residues. From germline, CDR1 is SGHTA and CDR2 FQGTGA. CDR3 DNA sequence: TGTGCCAGCAGCCCTAGCTCGGGCTCTGGGGCCAACGTCCTGACTTTC. This gives the protein CASSPSSGSGANVLTF.

The chain carries TRBV7-3 and TRBJ2-3; 7 nucleotides line up with TRBD1. Per the germline V gene, CDR1 is SGHTA and CDR2 is FQGTGA. CDR3 length: 15 residues. After removal of 3 bases from V and 6 bases from J, the junction contained 9 bases not matched to a gene. The CDR3 nucleotides read TGTGCCAGCAGCTTTCAAAGAGGGGGCGCGGATACGCAGTATTTT. Encoded protein: CASSFQRGGADTQYF.

The V call is TRBV19, the J call TRBJ2-1; no clear D. The CDR3 runs 13 residues. The V end lost 6 bases, the J end lost 5 bases, and 11 bases lay between the germline ends. Germline lookup yields CDR1 LNHDA and CDR2 SQIVND (reference sequence). CDR3 in amino acids: CASRVRSNNEQFF. CDR3 nucleotides: TGTGCCAGTAGGGTCAGGAGTAACAATGAGCAGTTCTTC.

The chain is built from TRBV18 and TRBJ1-5; TRBD1 matches at 11 bases. Unmatched junction bases numbered 3, after V lost 2 bases and J lost 6 bases. Germline CDR1 reads KGHSH; CDR2 reads LQKENI. CDR3 length: 15 amino acids. CDR3 DNA: TGTGCCAGCTCACCAGGGACAGGGGGGATTCAGCCCCAGCATTTT. It codes for CASSPGTGGIQPQHF.

This chain connects TRBV10-3 to TRBJ2-7, with 7 bases identical to TRBD2. V shed 3 bases, J shed 1 base, and the junction held 3 bases outside the gene matches. Germline lookup yields CDR1 ENHRY and CDR2 SYGVKD. The CDR3 sequence is 14 residues long. The CDR3 loop reads CAISDGGKSYEQYF. CDR3 sequence (DNA): TGTGCCATCAGTGACGGGGGGAAATCCTACGAGCAGTACTTC.

The chain has TRBV27 and TRBJ1-5, with TRBD1 identical over 8 bases. Germline V gives CDR1 MNHEY, CDR2 SMNVEV (reference sequence). Losses at the gene ends were 3 bases for V and 5 bases for J; bases not matched to a gene: 9. The CDR3 is made up of 16 amino acids. CDR3 nucleotides: TGTGCCAGCAGTTTCACAGGGGGGGCCATGGATCAGCCCCAGCATTTT. Translated, it gives CASSFTGGAMDQPQHF.

The gene calls are TRBV7-2 and TRBJ2-1, with 14 positions matching TRBD2. The ends lost 5 bases at V and 5 bases at J; junction bases unmatched: 2. Germline V gene lookup returns CDR1 SGHTA and CDR2 FQGNSA. This CDR3 is 15 amino acids long. The CDR3 region is CASSVGLAGDNEQFF. The CDR3 nucleotides are TGTGCCAGCAGCGTGGGACTAGCGGGGGACAATGAGCAGTTCTTC.

The rearrangement joins TRBV5-8 to TRBJ2-3; possibly TRBD2 for D (7 bases). The germline V gene encodes CDR1 SGHTS and CDR2 YDEGEE. Trimming removed 4 bases from V and 4 bases from J, with 16 bases in between. The CDR3 runs to 15 residues. The CDR3 reads CASSGGASQADTQYF. The CDR3 DNA reads TGTGCCAGCAGCGGGGGGGCTAGCCAGGCAGATACGCAGTATTTT.

The rearrangement joins TRBV28 to TRBJ2-1, with 10 bases identical to TRBD2. Trimming took 3 bases from V and 8 from J; bases not matched to a gene: 7. Germline V lookup: CDR1 MDHEN, CDR2 SYDVKM. The CDR3 loop spans 15 amino acids. DNA of the CDR3: TGTGCCAGCAGTTTGGCTAGCGGGAGTCACGATGAGCAGTTCTTC. Amino acid sequence: CASSLASGSHDEQFF.

V and J are TRBV28 and TRBJ1-1; D possibly corresponds to TRBD1 (5 bases). CDR1 and CDR2 from the germline V gene are MDHEN and SYDVKM. V lost 5 bases, J lost 3 bases, and 13 bases lay in between. The length of the CDR3 is 14 residues. The CDR3 DNA reads TGTGCCAGCAGTCCCCTGGAACAGGACACTGAAGCTTTCTTT. This codes for CASSPLEQDTEAFF.

The chain uses TRBV6-5 and TRBJ2-2; unclear D gene. The V and J ends lost 6 bases and 0 bases respectively, with 8 bases between them. This CDR3 comprises 14 residues. The V gene's germline CDR1 is MNHEY and CDR2 SVGAGI. In nucleotides, the CDR3 is TGTGCCAGCAGAGGACGGACGAACACCGGGGAGCTGTTTTTT. Translated: CASRGRTNTGELFF.

The chain combines TRBV11-3 with TRBJ1-1, with 7 bases that match TRBD1. V gave up 5 bases and J gave up 5 bases; unmatched junction bases: 2. Germline V gene lookup returns CDR1 SGHNT and CDR2 YENEEA. The CDR3 runs 12 residues. This chain's CDR3 is CASSRGLTEAFF. CDR3 nucleotides: TGTGCCAGCAGCAGGGGGCTTACTGAAGCTTTCTTT.

This rearrangement joins TRBV11-3 to TRBJ2-7, with a weak D call TRBD1 (6 bases). The CDR3 is 15 amino acids. Germline V CDR1 and CDR2: SGHNT, YENEEA. V lost 1 base and J lost 6, with 16 bases in between. The chain's CDR3 is CASSLGWQGFGEQYF. In DNA form, the CDR3 reads TGTGCCAGCAGCTTAGGGTGGCAGGGGTTCGGCGAGCAGTACTTC.

This CDR3 is CASSSYAPGGGTEAFF. As DNA, the CDR3 is TGTGCCAGCAGTTCCTACGCTCCAGGGGGAGGCACTGAAGCTTTCTTT. The chain carries TRBV28 and TRBJ1-1; TRBD1 matches at 7 bases. The length of the CDR3 is 16 residues. Germline CDR1 and CDR2: MDHEN and SYDVKM. V lost 4 bases, J lost 4 bases, and 12 bases stayed unmatched.

The rearrangement joins TRBV6-1 to TRBJ2-5, with D hard to call. The CDR3 consists of 15 residues. The V end was cut by 8 bases, the J end by 5 bases, with 21 bases between. CDR1 and CDR2 (germline): MNHNS, SASEGT. The CDR3 nucleotides are TGTGCCAGCCTGATAGGATATAATCGCGCGGAGACCCAGTACTTC. Translation gives CASLIGYNRAETQYF.

There are a few counts of this clone. The chain employs TRBV30 and TRBJ2-3, with D tentatively TRBD1 or TRBD2 (5 bases each). There are 15 residues in the CDR3. The V end lost 0 bases, the J end lost 6 bases, and 16 bases lay between the germline ends. Germline lookup yields CDR1 GTSNPN and CDR2 SVGIG (reference sequence). Here the CDR3 DNA reads TGTGCCTGGAGTGTACCGGAGAGGGGATCGGATACGCAGTATTTT. It specifies CAWSVPERGSDTQYF.

Worth noting for this clone: Distinct nucleotide sequences in the sample also encode this CDR3. The chain has TRBV27 and TRBJ2-2, with 10 bases that match TRBD2. V shed 5 bases, J shed 6 bases, and the junction held 9 bases outside the gene matches. CDR1 MNHEY and CDR2 SMNVEV come from the germline V gene (reference sequence). This CDR3 has 16 residues. The CDR3 loop reads CASSGLAVWAAGELFF. In DNA, the CDR3 is TGTGCCAGCAGTGGACTAGCGGTGTGGGCCGCCGGGGAGCTGTTTTTT.

The chain links TRBV29-1 to TRBJ2-3; 12 positions match TRBD2. V lost 7 bases and J lost 0; bases outside the gene matches: 11. Germline V gives CDR1 SQVTM, CDR2 ANQGSEA. The CDR3 extends over 17 amino acids. The CDR3 here is CSGASGRALSSTDTQYF. DNA for the CDR3: TGCAGCGGTGCTAGCGGGAGGGCCCTAAGTAGCACAGATACGCAGTATTTT.